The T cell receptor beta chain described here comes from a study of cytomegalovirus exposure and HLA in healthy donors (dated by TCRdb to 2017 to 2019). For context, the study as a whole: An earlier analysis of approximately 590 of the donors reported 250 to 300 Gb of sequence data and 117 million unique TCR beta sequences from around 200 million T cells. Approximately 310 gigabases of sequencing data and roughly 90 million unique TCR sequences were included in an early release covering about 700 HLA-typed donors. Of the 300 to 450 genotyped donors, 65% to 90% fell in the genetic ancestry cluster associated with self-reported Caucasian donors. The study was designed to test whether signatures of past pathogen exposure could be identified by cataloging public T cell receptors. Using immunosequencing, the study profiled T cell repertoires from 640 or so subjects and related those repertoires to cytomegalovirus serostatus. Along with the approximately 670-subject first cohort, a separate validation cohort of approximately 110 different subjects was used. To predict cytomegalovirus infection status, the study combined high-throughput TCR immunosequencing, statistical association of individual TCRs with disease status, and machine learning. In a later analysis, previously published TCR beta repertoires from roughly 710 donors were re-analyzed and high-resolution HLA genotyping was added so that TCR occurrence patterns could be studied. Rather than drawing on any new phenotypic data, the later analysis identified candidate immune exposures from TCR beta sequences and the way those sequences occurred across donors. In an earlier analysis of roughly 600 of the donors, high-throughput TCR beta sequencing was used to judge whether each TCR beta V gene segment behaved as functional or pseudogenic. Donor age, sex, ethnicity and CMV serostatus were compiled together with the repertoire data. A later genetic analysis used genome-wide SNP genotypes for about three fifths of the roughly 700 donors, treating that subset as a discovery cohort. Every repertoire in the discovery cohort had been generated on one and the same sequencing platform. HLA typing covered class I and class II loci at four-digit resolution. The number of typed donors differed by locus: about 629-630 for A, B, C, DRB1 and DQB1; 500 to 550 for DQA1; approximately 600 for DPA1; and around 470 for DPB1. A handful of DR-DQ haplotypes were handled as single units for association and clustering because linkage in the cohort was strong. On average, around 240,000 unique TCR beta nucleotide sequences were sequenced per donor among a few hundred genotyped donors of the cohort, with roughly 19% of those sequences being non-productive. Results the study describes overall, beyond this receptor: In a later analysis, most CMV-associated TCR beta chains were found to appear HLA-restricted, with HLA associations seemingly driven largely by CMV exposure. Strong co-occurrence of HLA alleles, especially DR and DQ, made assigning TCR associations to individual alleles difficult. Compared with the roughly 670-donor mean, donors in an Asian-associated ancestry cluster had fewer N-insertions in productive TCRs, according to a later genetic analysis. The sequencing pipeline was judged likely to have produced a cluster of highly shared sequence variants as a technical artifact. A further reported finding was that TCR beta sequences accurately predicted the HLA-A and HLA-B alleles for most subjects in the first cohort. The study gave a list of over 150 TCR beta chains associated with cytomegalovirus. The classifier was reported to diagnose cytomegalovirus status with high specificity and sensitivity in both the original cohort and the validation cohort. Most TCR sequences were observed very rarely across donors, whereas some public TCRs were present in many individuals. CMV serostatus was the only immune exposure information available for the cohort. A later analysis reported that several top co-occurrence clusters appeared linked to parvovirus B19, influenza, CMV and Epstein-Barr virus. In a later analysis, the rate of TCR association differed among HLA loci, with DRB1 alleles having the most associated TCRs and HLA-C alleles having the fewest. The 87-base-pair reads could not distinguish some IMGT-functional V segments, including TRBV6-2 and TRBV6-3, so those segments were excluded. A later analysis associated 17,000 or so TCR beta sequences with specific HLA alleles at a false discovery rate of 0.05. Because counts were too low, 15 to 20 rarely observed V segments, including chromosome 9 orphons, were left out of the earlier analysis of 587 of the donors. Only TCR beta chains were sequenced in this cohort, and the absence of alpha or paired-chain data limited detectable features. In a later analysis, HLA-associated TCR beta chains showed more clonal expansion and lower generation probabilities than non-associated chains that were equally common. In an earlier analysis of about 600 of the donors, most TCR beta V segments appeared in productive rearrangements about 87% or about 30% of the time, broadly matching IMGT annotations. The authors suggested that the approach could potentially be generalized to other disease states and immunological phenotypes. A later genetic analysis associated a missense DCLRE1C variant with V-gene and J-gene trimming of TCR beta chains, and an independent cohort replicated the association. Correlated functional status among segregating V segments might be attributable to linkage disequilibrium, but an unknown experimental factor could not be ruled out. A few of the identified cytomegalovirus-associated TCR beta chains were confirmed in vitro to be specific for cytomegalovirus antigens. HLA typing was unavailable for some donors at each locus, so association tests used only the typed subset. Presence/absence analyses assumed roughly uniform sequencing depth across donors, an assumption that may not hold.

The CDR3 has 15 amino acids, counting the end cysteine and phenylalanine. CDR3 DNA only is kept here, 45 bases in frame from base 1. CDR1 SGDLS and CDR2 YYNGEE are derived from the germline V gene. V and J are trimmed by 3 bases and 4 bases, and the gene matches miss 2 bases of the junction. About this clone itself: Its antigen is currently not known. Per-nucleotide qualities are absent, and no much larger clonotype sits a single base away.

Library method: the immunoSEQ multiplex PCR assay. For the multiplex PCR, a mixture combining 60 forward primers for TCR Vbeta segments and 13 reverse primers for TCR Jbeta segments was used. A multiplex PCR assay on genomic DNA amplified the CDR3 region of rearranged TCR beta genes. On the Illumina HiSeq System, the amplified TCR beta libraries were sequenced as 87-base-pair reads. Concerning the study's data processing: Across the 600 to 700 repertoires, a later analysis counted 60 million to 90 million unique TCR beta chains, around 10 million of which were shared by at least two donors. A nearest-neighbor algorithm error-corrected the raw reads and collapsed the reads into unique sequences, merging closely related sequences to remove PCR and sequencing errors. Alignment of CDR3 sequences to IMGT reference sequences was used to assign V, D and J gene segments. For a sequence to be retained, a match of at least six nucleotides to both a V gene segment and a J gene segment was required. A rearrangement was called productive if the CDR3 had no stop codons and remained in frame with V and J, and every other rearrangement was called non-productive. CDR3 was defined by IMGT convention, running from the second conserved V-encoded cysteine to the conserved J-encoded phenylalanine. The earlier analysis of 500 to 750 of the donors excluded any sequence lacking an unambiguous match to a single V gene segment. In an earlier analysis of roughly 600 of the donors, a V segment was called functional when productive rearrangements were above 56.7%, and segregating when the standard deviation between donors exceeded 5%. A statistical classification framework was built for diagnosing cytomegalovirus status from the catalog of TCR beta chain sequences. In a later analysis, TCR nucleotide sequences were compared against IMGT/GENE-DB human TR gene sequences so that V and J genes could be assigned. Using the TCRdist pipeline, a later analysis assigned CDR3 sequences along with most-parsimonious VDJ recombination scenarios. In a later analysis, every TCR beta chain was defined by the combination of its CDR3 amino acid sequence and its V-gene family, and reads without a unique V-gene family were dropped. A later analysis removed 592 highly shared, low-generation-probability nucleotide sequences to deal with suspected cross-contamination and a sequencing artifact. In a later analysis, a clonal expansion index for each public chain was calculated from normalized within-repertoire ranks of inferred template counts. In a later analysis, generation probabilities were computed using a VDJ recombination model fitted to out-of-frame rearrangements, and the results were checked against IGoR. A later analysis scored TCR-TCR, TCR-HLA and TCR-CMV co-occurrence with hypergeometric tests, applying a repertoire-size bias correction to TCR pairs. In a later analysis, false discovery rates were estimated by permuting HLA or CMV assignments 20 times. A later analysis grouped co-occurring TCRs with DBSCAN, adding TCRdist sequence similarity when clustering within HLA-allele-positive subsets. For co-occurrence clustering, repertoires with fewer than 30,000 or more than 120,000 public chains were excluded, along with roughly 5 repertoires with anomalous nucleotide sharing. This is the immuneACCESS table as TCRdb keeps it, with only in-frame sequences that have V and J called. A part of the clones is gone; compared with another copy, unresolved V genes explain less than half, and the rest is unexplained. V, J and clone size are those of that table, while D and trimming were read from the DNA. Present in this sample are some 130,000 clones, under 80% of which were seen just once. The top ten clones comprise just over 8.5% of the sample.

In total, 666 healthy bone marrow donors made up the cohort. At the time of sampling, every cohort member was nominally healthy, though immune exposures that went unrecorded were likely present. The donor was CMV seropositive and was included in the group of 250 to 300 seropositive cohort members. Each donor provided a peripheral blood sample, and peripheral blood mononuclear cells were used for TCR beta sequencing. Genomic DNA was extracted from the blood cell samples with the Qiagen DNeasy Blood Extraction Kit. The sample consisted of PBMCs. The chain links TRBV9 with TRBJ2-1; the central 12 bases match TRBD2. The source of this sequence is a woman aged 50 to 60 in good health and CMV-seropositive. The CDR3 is CASSASGGAYNEQFF. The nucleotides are TGTGCCAGCAGCGCTAGCGGGGGGGCTTACAATGAGCAGTTCTTC.